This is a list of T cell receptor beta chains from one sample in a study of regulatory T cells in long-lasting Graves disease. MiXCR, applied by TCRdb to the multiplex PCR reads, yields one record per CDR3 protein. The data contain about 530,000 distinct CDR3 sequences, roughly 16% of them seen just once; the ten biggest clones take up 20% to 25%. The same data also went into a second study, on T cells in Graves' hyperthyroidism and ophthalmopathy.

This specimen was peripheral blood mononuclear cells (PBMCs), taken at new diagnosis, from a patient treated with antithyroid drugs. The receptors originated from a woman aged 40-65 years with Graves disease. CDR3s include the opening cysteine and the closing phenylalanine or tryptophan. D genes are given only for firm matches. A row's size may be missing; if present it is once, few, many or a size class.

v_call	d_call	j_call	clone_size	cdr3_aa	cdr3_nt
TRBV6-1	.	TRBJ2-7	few	CASSPPGEVNEQYF	TGTGCCAGCAGTCCACCAGGGGAAGTGAACGAGCAGTACTTC
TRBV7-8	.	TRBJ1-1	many	CASSFRGANTEAFF	TGTGCCAGCAGCTTTCGGGGTGCGAACACTGAAGCTTTCTTT
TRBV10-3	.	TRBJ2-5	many	CAISETNTGMETQYF	TGTGCCATCAGTGAGACGAACACAGGGATGGAGACCCAGTACTTC
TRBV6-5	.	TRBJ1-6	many	CASSYLTGLYSPLHF	TGTGCCAGCAGTTACCTCACAGGGTTGTATTCACCCCTCCACTTT
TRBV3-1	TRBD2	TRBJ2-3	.	CASSPLAGAETDTQYF	TGTGCCAGCAGCCCCCTAGCGGGGGCGGAAACAGATACGCAGTATTTT
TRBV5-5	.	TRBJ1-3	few	CASSLEPGVGYTIYF	TGTGCCAGCAGCTTGGAACCAGGGGTAGGGTACACCATATATTTT
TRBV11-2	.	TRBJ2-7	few	CASTSQALSDEQYF	TGTGCCAGCACTTCGCAGGCCCTCTCAGACGAGCAGTACTTC
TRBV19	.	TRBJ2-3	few	CASSIVVFGDTQYF	TGTGCCAGTAGTATAGTAGTCTTCGGAGATACGCAGTATTTT
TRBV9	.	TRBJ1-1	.	CASSESDRLGVSF	TGTGCCAGCAGCGAGTCCGATCGACTGGGGGTTTCCTTT
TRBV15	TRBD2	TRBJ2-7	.	CATSPLGSGGGETYEQYF	TGTGCCACCAGCCCCCTGGGTAGCGGTGGGGGGGAGACCTACGAGCAGTACTTC
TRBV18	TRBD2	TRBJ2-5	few	CASSPLTSGGPTKETQYF	TGTGCCAGCTCACCACTAACTAGCGGGGGCCCGACTAAAGAGACCCAGTACTTC
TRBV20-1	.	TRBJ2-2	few	CSASEVTAGELFF	TGCAGTGCTAGCGAGGTTACTGCCGGGGAGCTGTTTTTT
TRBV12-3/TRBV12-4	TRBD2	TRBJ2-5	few	CASSITGGETQYF	TGTGCCAGCTCGATCACGGGGGGAGAGACCCAGTACTTC
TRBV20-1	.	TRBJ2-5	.	CSARGPSIRGGRETQYF	TGCAGTGCTAGAGGTCCAAGTATCAGGGGGGGTCGAGAGACCCAGTACTTC
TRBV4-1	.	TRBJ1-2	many	CASSQATDYGYTF	TGCGCCAGCAGCCAAGCGACCGACTATGGCTACACCTTC
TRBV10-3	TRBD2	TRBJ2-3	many	CAISKTSGANTDTQYF	TGTGCCATCAGTAAAACTAGCGGGGCCAACACAGATACGCAGTATTTT
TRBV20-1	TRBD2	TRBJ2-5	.	CSASRTSGGAGETQYF	TGCAGTGCTAGCCGGACTAGCGGGGGGGCCGGAGAGACCCAGTACTTC
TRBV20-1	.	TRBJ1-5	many	CSAIGFGQPQHF	TGCAGTGCTATTGGGTTTGGTCAGCCCCAGCATTTT
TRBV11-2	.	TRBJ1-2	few	CASSSGVKGANYGYTF	TGTGCCAGCAGCAGCGGAGTGAAGGGAGCTAACTATGGCTACACCTTC
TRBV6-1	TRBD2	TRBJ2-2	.	CASRPGTSGIKGTGELFF	TGTGCCAGCAGACCCGGGACTAGCGGGATTAAAGGGACCGGGGAGCTGTTTTTT
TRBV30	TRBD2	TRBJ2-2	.	CAWSVASGNTGELFF	TGTGCCTGGAGTGTAGCTAGCGGGAACACCGGGGAGCTGTTTTTT
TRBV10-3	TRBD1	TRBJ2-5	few	CAIRNTGGRETQYF	TGTGCCATCAGGAATACAGGGGGCCGTGAGACCCAGTACTTC
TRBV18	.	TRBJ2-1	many	CASSPEGRTYNEQFF	TGTGCCAGCTCACCAGAGGGGAGAACCTACAATGAGCAGTTCTTC
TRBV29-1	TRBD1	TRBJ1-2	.	CSALVRTGDSYTF	TGCAGCGCCCTTGTTAGAACAGGGGATAGCTACACCTTC
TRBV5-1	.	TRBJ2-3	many	CASSSGDTQYF	TGTGCCAGCAGCTCAGGGGATACGCAGTATTTT
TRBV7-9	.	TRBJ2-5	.	CASSLFPASPGVETQYF	TGTGCCAGCAGCTTATTTCCGGCGTCTCCGGGGGTCGAGACCCAGTACTTC
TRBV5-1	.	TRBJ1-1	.	CASNTSGGDTEAFF	TGCGCCAGTAACACCTCGGGGGGAGACACTGAAGCTTTCTTT
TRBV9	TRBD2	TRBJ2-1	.	CASSLVAGDYNEQFF	TGTGCCAGCAGCCTCGTTGCGGGAGATTACAATGAGCAGTTCTTC
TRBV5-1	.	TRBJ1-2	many	CASSLGPGVDGYTF	TGCGCCAGCAGCCTAGGTCCGGGTGTCGATGGCTACACCTTC
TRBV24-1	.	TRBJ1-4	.	CATSDIHGELFF	TGTGCCACCAGTGATATACACGGGGAACTGTTTTTT
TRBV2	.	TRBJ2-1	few	CASSGSSPRDEQFF	TGTGCCAGCAGCGGGTCCTCACCCCGCGATGAGCAGTTCTTC
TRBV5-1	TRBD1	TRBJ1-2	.	CASSFDRGNYGYTF	TGCGCCAGCAGCTTCGACAGGGGTAACTATGGCTACACCTTC
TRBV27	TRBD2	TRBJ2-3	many	CASSPLLGLADTSTDTQYF	TGTGCCAGCAGTCCCCTCTTGGGACTAGCGGACACTAGCACAGATACGCAGTATTTT
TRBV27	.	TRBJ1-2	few	CASAVDGNFIYGYTF	TGTGCCAGCGCTGTCGATGGGAATTTTATCTATGGCTACACCTTC
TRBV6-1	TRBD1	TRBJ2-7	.	CAGSSGTGRLKQYF	TGTGCCGGCAGCTCCGGGACAGGGCGCTTGAAGCAGTACTTC
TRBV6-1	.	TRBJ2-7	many	CASSGLRLGEQYF	TGTGCCAGCAGTGGACTGCGTCTGGGCGAGCAGTACTTC
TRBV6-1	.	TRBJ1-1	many	CASRTITGLETEAFF	TGTGCCAGCAGAACTATAACAGGCCTCGAGACTGAAGCTTTCTTT
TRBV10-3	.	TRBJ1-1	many	CAISDKGSNTEAFF	TGTGCCATCAGTGATAAGGGTAGTAACACTGAAGCTTTCTTT
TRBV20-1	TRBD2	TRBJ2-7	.	CSARDMGLAVPYEQYF	TGCAGTGCTAGAGATATGGGACTAGCGGTTCCCTACGAGCAGTACTTC
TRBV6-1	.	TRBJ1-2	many	CASSQDGSNYGYTF	TGTGCCAGCAGCCAGGACGGATCTAACTATGGCTACACCTTC
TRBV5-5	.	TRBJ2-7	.	CASSPKTGGEQYF	TGTGCCAGCAGCCCTAAGACTGGGGGCGAGCAGTACTTC